The present T cell receptor beta chain was sequenced within a study of CD8+CD57+ T cells in acquired aplastic anemia. Study-wide context: On average, sorted CD4+ and CD8+ cells gave around 3 ug of DNA.

Genomic DNA acted as the template from which TCR beta VDJ combination and CDR3 sequence profiling were carried out. TCRdb independently ran MiXCR on the reads; one entry per CDR3 protein. The sample lists about 240,000 distinct CDR3 sequences, approximately 45% occurring once. As to this clonotype: Its target is unknown.

The CDR3 covers 14 residues. Germline assignment: CDR1 GTSNPN and CDR2 SVGIG (reference sequence). Trimming took 3 bases from V and 5 from J; bases not matched to a gene: 6. Study-wide points: Overlapping CD8+ CDR3 repertoires of patients and controls contained around 30 shared sequences.

Whoever was chosen for sequencing had shown CD8+CD57+ cell expansion by flow cytometry. The blood sampling took place in patients who had so far received no therapy. The TCR sequence derives from a human donor with aplastic anemia. Source material: sorted CD4+, CD8+, or CD8+CD57+ T cells (not recorded which) from PBMCs. The chain couples TRBV30 to TRBJ2-7, with 11 bases matching TRBD1. The CDR3, as DNA: TGTGCCTGGAGCAGGGGACAGGGGGTCGACGAGCAGTACTTC. Residues: CAWSRGQGVDEQYF.